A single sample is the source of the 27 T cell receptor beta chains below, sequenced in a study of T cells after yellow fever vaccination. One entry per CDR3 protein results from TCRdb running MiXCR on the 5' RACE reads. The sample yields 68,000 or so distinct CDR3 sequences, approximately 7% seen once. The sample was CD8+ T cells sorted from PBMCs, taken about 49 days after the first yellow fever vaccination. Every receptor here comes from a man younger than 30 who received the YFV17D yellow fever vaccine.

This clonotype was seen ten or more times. CDR3 protein: CASRWTSGGPTPQYF. The CDR3 nucleotides read TGCGCCAGCAGGTGGACTAGCGGGGGTCCTACTCCGCAGTATTTT. The J gene is TRBJ2-3, the V gene TRBV5-1; TRBD2 matches 13 bases. V lost 5 bases, J lost 10 bases, and 10 bases stayed unmatched. In germline, CDR1 is SGHRS, CDR2 YFSETQ. This CDR3 spans 15 amino acids.

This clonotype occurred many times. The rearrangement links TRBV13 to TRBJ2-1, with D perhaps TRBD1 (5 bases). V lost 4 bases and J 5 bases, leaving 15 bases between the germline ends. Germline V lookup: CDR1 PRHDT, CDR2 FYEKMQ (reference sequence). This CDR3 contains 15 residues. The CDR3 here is CASSSQGVNDNEQFF. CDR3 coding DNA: TGTGCCAGCAGCTCCCAAGGGGTGAACGACAATGAGCAGTTCTTC.

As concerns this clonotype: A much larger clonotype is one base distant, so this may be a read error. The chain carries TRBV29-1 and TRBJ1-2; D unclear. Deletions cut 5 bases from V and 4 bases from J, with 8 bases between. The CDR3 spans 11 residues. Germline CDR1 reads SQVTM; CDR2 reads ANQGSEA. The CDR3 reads CSVQASYGYTF. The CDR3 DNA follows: TGCAGCGTTCAGGCGAGCTATGGCTACACCTTC.

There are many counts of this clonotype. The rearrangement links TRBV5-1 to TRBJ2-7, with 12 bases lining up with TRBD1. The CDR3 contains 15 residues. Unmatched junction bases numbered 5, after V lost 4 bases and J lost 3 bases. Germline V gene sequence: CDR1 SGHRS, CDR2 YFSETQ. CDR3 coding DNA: TGCGCCAGCAGCGTGGGGACAGGGGGCAACTACGAGCAGTACGTC. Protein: CASSVGTGGNYEQYV.

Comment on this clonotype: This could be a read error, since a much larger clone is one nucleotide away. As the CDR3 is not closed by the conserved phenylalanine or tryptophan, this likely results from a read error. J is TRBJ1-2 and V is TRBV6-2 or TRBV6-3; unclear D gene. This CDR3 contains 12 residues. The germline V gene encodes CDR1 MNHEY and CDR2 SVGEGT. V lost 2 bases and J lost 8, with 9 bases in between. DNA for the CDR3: TGTGCCAGCAGTTACGAAGTTGAAGGCTACACCTTG. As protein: CASSYEVEGYTL.

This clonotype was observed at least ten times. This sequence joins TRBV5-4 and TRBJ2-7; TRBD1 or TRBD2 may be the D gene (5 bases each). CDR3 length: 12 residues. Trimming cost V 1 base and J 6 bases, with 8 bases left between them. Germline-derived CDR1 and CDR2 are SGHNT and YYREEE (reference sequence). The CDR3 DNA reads TGTGCCAGCAGCTTGAGAGGGGTCGAGCAGTACGTC. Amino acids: CASSLRGVEQYV.

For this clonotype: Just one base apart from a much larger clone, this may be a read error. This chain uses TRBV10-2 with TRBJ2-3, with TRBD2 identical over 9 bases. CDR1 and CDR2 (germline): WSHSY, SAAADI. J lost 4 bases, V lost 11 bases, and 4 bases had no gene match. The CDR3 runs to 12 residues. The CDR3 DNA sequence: TGCGCCTGCTCTAGCGGGGCAGATACGCAGTATTTT. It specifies CACSSGADTQYF.

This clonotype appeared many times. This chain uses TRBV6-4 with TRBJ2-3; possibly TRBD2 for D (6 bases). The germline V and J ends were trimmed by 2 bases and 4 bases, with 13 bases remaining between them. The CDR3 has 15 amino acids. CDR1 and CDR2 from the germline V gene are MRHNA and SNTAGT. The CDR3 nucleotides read TGTGCCAGCAGTGACGGGGCCGGGGGTGCAGATACGCAGTATTTT. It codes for CASSDGAGGADTQYF.

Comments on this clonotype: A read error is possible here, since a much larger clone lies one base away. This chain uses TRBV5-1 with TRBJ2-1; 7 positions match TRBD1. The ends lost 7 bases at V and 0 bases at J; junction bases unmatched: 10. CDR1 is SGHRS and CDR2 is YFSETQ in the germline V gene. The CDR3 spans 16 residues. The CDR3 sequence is CASAPSAGGSYNEQFF. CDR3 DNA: TGCGCCAGCGCCCCCTCAGCAGGGGGCTCCTACAATGAGCAGTTCTTC.

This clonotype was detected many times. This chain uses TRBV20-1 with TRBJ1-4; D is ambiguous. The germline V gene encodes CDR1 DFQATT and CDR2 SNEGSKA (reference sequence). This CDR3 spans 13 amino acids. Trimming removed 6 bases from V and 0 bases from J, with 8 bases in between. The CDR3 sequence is CSAVAATNEKLFF. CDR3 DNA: TGCAGTGCAGTGGCTGCAACTAATGAAAAACTGTTTTTT.

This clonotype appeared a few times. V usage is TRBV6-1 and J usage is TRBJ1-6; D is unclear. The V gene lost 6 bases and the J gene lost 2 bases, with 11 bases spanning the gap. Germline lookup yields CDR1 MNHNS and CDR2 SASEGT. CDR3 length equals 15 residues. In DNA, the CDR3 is TGTGCCAGCAGCCAGATTCGCGCCTATAATTCACCCCTCCACTTT. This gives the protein CASSQIRAYNSPLHF.

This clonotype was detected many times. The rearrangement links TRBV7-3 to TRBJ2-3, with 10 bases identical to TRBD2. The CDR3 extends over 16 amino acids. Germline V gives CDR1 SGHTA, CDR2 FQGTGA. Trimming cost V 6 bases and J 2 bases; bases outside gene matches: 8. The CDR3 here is CASRSSGGTPTDTQYF. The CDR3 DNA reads TGTGCCAGCAGGTCTAGCGGGGGAACTCCCACAGATACGCAGTATTTT.

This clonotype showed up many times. DNA of the CDR3: TGCGCCAGCAGCAAATTACAACTAGGCGGCTACACCTTC. Translation gives CASSKLQLGGYTF. This chain uses TRBV5-1 with TRBJ1-2; D uncertain. The CDR3 runs to 13 residues. Germline V gene sequence: CDR1 SGHRS, CDR2 YFSETQ. V was cut by 4 bases and J by 8 bases, with 15 bases left in between.

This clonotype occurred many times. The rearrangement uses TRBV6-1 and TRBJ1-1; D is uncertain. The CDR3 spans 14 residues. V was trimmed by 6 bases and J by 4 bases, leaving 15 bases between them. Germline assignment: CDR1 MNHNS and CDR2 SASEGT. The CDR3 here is CASRLIGIRTEAFF. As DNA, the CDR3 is TGTGCCAGCAGGCTAATCGGGATACGCACTGAAGCTTTCTTT.

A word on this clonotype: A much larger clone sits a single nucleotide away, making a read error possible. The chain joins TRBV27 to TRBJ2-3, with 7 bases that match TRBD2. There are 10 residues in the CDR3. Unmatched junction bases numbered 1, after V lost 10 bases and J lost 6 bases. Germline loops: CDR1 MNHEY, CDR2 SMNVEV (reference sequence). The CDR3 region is CATGGDTQYF. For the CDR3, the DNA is TGTGCCACCGGGGGGGATACGCAGTATTTT.

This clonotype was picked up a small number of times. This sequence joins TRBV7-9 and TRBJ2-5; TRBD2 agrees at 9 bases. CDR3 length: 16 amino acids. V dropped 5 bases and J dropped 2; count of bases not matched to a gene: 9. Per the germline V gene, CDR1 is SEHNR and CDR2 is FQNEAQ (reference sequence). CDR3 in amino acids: CASSLLAGTVQETQYF. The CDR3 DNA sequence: TGTGCCAGCAGCCTTCTAGCGGGGACGGTACAAGAGACCCAGTACTTC.

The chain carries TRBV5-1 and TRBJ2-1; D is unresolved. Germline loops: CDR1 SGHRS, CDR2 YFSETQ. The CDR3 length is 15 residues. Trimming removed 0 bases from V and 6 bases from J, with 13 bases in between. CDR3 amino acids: CASSLGLGASNEQFF. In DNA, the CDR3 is TGCGCCAGCAGCTTGGGGCTAGGCGCGAGCAATGAGCAGTTCTTC.

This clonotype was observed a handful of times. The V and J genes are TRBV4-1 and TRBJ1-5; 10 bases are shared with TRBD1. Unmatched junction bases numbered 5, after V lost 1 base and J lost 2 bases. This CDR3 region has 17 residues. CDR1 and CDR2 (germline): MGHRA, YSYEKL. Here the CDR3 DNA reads TGCGCCAGCAGCCAAGCCCGGACAGGGGGAGGCAATCAGCCCCAGCATTTT. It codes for CASSQARTGGGNQPQHF.

The CDR3 bases are TGTGCCAGCAGCTTGGCGTCGGATAGCCGCTCGAACTATGGCTACACCTTC. Protein sequence: CASSLASDSRSNYGYTF. V and J are TRBV7-2 and TRBJ1-2, with D unclear. CDR1 and CDR2 from the germline V gene are SGHTA and FQGNSA. This CDR3 is built from 17 residues. With 3 bases removed from V and 2 bases from J, the gap between germline ends came to 19 bases.

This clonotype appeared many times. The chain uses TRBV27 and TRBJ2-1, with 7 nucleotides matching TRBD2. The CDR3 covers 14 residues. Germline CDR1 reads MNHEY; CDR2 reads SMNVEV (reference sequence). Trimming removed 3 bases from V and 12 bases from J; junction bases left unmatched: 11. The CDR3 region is CASSLPSGGSGQFF. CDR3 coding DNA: TGTGCCAGCAGTTTGCCCTCGGGGGGAAGTGGGCAGTTCTTC.

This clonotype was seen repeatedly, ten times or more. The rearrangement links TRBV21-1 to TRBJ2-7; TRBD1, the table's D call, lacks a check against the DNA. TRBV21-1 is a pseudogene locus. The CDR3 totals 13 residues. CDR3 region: CASSRGRGYEQYV. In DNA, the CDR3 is TGTGCCAGCAGCAGGGGACGAGGCTACGAGCAGTACGTC.

CDR3 sequence (DNA): TGCAGTGCTAGAGTGGACAACACCGGGGAGCTGTTTTTT. Translation gives CSARVDNTGELFF. The J gene is TRBJ2-2, the V gene TRBV20-1, with D unresolved. CDR3 size: 13 residues. The V and J ends lost 1 base and 2 bases respectively, with 5 bases between them. Per the germline V gene, CDR1 is DFQATT and CDR2 is SNEGSKA (reference sequence).

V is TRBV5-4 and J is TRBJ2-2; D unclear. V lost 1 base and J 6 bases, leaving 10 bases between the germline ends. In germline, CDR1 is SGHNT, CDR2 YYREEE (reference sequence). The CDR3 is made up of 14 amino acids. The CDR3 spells CASSLSRTAGELFF. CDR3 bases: TGTGCCAGCAGCTTGTCCCGGACCGCCGGGGAGCTGTTTTTT.

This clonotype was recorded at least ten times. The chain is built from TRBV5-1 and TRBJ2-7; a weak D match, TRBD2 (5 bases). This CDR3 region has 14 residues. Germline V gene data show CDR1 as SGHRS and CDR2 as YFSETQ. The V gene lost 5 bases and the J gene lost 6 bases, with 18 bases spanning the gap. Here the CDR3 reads CASSLTASAGEQYV. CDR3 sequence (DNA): TGCGCCAGCAGTCTTACAGCGTCGGCGGGCGAGCAGTACGTC.

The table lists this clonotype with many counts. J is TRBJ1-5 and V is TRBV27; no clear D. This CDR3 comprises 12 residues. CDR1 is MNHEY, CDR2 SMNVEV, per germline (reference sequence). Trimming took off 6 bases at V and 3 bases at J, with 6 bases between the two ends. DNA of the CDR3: TGTGCCAGCAGCAGGACCAATCAGCCCCAGCATTTT. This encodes CASSRTNQPQHF.

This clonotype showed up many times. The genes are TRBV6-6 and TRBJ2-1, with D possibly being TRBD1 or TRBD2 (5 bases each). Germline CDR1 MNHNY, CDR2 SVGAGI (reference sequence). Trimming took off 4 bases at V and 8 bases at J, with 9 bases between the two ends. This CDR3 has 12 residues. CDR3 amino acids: CASSSGSDEQFF. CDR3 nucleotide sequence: TGTGCCAGCAGTTCAGGGAGTGATGAGCAGTTCTTC.

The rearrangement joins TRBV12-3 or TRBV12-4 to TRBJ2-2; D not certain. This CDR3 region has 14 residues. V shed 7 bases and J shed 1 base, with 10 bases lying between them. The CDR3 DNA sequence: TGTGCCAGCACGGGCACCGAGAACACCGGGGAGCTGTTTTTT. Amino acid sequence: CASTGTENTGELFF.